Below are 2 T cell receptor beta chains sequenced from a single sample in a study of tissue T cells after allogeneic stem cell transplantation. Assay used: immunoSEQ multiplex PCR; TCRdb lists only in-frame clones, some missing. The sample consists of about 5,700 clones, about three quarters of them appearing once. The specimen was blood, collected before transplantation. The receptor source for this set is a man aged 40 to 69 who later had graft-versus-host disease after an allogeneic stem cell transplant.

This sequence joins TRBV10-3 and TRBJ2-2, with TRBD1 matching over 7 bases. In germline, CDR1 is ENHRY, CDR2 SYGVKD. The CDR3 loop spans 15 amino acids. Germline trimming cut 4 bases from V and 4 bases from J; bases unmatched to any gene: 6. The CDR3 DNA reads TGTGCCATCAGTGGTAGGGGGCCACCCACCGGGGAGCTGTTTTTT. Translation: CAISGRGPPTGELFF.

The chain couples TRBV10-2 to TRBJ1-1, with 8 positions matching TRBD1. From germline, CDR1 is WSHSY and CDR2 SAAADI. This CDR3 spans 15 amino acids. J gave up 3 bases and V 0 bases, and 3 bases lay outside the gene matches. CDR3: CASSESGTGYTEAFF. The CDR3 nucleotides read TGCGCCAGCAGTGAGTCCGGGACAGGTTACACTGAAGCTTTCTTT.